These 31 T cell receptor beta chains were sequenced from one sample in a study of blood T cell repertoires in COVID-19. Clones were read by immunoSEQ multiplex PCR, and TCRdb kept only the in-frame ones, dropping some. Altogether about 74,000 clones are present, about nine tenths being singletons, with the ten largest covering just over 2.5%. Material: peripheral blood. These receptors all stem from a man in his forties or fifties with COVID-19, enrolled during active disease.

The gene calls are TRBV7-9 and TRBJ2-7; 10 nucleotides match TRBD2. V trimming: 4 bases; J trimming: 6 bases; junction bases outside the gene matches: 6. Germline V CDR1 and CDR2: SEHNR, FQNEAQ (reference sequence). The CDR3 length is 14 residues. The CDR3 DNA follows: TGTGCCAGCAGCTCAGGGACTAGCGCAGGCGAGCAGTACTTC. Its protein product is CASSSGTSAGEQYF.

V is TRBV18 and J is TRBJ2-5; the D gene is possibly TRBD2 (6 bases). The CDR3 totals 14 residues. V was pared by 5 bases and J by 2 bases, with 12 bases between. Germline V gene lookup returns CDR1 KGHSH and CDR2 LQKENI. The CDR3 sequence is CASSGRDSQETQYF. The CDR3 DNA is TGTGCCAGCTCAGGCCGGGACTCACAAGAGACCCAGTACTTC.

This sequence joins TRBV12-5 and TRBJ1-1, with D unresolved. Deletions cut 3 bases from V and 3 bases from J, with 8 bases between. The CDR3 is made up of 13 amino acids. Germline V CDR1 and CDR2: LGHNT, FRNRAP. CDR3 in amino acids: CASGFQEDTEAFF. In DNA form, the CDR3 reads TGTGCTAGTGGTTTTCAGGAAGACACTGAAGCTTTCTTT.

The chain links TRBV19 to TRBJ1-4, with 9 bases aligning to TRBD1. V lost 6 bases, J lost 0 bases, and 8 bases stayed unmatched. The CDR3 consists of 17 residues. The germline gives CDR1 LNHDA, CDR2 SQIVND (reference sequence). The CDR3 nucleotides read TGTGCCAGTAGGCGTCCTGGGACAGGGTCAACTAATGAAAAACTGTTTTTT. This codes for CASRRPGTGSTNEKLFF.

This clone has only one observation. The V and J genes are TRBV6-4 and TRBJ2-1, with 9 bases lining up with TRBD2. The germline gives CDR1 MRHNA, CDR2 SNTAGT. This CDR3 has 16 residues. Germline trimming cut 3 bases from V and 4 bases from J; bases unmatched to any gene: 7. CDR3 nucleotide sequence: TGTGCCAGCAGTGAAATGACTAGCGGACGTTACAATGAGCAGTTCTTC. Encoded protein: CASSEMTSGRYNEQFF.

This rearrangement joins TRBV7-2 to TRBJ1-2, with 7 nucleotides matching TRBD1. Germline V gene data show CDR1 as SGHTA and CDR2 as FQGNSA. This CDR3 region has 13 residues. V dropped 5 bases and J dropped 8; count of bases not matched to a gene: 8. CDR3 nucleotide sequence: TGTGCCAGCAGCCCAGACAGGGTGAGCGGCTACACCTTC. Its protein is CASSPDRVSGYTF.

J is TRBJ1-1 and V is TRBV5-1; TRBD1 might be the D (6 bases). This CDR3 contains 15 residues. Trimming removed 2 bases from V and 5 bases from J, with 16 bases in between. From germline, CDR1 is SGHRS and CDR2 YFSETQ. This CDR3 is CASSFGGGAGTEAFF. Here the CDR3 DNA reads TGCGCCAGCAGCTTTGGGGGGGGCGCCGGAACTGAAGCTTTCTTT.

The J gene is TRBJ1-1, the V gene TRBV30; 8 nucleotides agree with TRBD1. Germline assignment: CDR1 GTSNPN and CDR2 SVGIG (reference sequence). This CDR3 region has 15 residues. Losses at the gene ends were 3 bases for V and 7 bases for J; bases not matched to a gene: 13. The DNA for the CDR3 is TGTGCCTGGAGCATCCACCATACAGGGGGTGGTGAAGCTTTCTTT. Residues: CAWSIHHTGGGEAFF.

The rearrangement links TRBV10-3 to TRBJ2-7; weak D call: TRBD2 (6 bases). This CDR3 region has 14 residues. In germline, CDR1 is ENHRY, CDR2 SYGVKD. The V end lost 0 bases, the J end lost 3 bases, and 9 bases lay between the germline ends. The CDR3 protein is CAISESNSGYEQYF. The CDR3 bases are TGTGCCATCAGTGAGTCAAATAGCGGCTACGAGCAGTACTTC.

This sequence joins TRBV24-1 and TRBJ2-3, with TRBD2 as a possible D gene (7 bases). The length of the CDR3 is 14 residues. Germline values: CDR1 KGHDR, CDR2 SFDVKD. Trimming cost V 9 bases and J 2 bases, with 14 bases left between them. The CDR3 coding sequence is TGTGCCACCGAGTCGCGGGGGCACACAGATACGCAGTATTTT. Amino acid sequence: CATESRGHTDTQYF.

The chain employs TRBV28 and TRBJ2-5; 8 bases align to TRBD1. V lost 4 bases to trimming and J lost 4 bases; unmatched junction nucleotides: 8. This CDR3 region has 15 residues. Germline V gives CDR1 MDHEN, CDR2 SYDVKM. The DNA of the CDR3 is TGTGCCAGCAGTTCAGGGGGCGGAGGACGAGAGACCCAGTACTTC. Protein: CASSSGGGGRETQYF.

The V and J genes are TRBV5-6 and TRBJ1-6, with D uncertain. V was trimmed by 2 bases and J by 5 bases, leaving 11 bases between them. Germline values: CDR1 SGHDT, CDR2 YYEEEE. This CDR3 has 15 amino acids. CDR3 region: CASSFDAANNSPLHF. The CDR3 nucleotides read TGTGCCAGCAGCTTTGATGCGGCGAATAATTCACCCCTCCACTTT.

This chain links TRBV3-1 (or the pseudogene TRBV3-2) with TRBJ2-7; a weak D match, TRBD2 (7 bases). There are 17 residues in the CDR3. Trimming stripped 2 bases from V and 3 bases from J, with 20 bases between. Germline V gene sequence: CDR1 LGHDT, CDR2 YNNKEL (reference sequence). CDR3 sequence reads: CASSQKGQGGGYYEQYF. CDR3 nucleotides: TGTGCCAGCAGCCAAAAAGGGCAGGGAGGGGGATACTACGAGCAGTACTTC.

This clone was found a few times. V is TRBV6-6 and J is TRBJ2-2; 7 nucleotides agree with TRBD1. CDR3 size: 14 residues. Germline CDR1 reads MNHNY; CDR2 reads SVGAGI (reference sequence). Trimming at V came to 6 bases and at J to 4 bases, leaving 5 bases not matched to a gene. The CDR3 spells CASSTGAVTGELFF. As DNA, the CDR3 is TGTGCCAGCAGCACAGGGGCGGTCACCGGGGAGCTGTTTTTT.

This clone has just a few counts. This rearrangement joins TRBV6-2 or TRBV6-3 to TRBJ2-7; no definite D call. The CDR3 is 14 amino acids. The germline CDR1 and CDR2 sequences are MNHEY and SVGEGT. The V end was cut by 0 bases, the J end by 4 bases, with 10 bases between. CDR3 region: CASSYSSPSYEQYF. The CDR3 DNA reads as TGTGCCAGCAGTTACTCGAGTCCGTCGTACGAGCAGTACTTC.

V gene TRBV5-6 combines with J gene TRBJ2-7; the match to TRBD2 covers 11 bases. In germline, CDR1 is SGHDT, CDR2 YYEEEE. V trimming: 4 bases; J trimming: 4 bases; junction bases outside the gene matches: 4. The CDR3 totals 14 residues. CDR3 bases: TGTGCCAGCAGCCGAGGGACTAGCGGTTACGAGCAGTACGTC. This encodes CASSRGTSGYEQYV.

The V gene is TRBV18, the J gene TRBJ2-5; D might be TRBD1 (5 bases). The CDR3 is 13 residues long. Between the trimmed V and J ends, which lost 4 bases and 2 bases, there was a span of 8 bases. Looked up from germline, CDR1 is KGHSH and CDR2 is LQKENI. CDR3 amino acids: CASSLTAQETQYF. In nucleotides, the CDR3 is TGTGCCAGCTCACTGACAGCACAAGAGACCCAGTACTTC.

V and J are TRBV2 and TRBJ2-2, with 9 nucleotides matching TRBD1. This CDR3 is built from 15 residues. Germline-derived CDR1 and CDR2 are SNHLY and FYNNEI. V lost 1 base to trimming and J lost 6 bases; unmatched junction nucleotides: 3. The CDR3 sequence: CASSEGTGAPGELFF. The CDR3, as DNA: TGTGCCAGCAGTGAAGGGACAGGGGCTCCCGGGGAGCTGTTTTTT.

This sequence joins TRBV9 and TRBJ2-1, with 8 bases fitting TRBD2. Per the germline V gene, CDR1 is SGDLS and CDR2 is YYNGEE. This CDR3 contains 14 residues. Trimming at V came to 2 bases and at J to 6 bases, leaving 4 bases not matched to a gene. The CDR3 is CASSVAGGGNEQFF. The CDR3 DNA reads TGTGCCAGCAGCGTTGCGGGGGGTGGCAATGAGCAGTTCTTC. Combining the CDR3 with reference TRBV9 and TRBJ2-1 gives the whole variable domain DSGVTQTPKHLITATGQRVTLRCSPRSGDLSVYWYQQSLDQGLQFLIQYYNGEERAKGNILERFSAQQFPDLHSELNLSSLELGDSALYFCASSVAGGGNEQFFGPGTRLTVL.

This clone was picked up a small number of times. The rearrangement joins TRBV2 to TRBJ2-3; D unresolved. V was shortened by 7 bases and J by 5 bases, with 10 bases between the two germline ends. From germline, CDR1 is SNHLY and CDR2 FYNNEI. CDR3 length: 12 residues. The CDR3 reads CASKRGLDTQYF. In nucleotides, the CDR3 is TGTGCCAGCAAGAGAGGATTAGATACGCAGTATTTT.

CDR3 DNA sequence: TGTGCCAGCAGCTTAATAGGTCTCGGGACTAGCGGGAGTGCCGGGGAGCTGTTTTTT. As protein: CASSLIGLGTSGSAGELFF. This sequence joins TRBV7-3 and TRBJ2-2, with 14 bases fitting TRBD2. The junction had 10 bases not matched to a gene; V was cut back by 1 base and J by 6 bases. The CDR3 has 19 amino acids. The germline V gene encodes CDR1 SGHTA and CDR2 FQGTGA.

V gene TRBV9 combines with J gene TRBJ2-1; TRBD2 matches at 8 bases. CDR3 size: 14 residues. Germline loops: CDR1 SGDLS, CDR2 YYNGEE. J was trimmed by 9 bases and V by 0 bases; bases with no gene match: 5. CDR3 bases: TGTGCCAGCAGCGTAGCTTGGACTAGCAGTGAGCAGTTCTTC. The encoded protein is CASSVAWTSSEQFF.

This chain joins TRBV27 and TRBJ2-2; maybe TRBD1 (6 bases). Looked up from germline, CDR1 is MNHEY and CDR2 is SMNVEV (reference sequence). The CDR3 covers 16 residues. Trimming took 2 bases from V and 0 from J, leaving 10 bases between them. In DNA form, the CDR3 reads TGTGCCAGCAGTTTACCGACAGGAACGAACACCGGGGAGCTGTTTTTT. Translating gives CASSLPTGTNTGELFF.

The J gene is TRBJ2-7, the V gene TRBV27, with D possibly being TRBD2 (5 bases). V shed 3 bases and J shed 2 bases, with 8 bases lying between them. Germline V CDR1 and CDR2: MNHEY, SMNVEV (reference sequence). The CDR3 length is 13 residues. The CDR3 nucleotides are TGTGCCAGCAGTTTGGACGGGGCCTACGAGCAGTACGTC. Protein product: CASSLDGAYEQYV.

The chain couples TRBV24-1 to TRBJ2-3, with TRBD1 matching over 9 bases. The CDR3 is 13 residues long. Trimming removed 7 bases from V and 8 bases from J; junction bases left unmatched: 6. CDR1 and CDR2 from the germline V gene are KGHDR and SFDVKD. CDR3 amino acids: CATRPGTGTTQYF. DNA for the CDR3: TGTGCCACCAGACCCGGGACAGGGACTACGCAGTATTTT.

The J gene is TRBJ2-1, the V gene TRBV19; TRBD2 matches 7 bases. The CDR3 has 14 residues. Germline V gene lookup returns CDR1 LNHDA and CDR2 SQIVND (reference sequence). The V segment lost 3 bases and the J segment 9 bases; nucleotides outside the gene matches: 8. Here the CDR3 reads CASSIQAGESEQFF. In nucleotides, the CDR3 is TGTGCCAGTAGTATTCAGGCGGGGGAGAGTGAGCAGTTCTTC. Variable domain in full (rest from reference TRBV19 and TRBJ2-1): DGGITQSPKYLFRKEGQNVTLSCEQNLNHDAMYWYRQDPGQGLRLIYYSQIVNDFQKGDIAEGYSVSREKKESFPLTVTSAQKNPTAFYLCASSIQAGESEQFFGPGTRLTVL.

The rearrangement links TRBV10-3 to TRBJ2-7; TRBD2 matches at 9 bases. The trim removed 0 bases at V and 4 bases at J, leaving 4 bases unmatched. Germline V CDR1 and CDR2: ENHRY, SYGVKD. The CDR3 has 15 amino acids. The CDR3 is CAISESGTSQYEQYF. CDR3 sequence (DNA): TGTGCCATCAGTGAGTCTGGGACTAGCCAATACGAGCAGTACTTC.

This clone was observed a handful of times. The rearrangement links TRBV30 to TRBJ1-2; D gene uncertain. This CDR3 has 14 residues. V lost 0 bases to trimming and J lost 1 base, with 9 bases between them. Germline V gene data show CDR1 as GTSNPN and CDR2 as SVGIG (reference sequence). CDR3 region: CAWSVRRLNYGYTF. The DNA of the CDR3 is TGTGCCTGGAGTGTACGCAGACTTAACTATGGCTACACCTTC.

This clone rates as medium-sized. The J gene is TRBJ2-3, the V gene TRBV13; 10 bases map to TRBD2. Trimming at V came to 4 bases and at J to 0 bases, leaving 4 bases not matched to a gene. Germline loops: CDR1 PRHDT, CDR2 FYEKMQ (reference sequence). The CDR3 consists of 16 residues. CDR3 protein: CASSSRAGGSTDTQYF. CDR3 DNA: TGTGCCAGCAGCTCCCGAGCGGGAGGGAGCACAGATACGCAGTATTTT.

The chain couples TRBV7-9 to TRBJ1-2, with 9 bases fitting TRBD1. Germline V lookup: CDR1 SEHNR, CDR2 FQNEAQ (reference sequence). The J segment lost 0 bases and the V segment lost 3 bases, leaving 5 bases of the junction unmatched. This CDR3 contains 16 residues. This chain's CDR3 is CASSFRDRESNYGYTF. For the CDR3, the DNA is TGTGCCAGCAGCTTTCGGGACAGGGAATCTAACTATGGCTACACCTTC.

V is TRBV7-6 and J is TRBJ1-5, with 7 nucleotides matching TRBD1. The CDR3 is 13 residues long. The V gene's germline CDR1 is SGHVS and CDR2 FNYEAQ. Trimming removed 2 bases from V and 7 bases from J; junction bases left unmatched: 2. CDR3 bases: TGTGCCAGCAGCTTACAGGGGGGCCAGCCCCAGCATTTT. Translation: CASSLQGGQPQHF. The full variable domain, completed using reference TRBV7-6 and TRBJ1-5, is GAGVSQSPRYKVTKRGQDVALRCDPISGHVSLYWYRQALGQGPEFLTYFNYEAQQDKSGLPNDRFSAERPEGSISTLTIQRTEQRDSAMYRCASSLQGGQPQHFGDGTRLSIL.